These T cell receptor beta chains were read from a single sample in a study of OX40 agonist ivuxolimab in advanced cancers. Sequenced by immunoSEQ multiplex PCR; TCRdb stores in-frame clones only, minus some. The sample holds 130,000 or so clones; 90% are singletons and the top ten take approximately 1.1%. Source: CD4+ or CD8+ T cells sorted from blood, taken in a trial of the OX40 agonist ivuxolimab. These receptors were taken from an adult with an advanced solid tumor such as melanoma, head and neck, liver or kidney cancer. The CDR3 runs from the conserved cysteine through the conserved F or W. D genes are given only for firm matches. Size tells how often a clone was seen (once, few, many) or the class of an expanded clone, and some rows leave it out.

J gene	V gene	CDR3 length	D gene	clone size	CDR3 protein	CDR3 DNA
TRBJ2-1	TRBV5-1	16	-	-	CASSTGGQSSYNEQFF	TGCGCCAGCAGCACCGGAGGACAGAGCTCCTACAATGAGCAGTTCTTC
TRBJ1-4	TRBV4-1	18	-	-	CASSQGLIESGVYEKLFF	TGCGCCAGCAGCCAAGGGTTAATCGAGTCAGGGGTGTATGAAAAACTGTTTTTT
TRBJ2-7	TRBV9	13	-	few	CASSAGWGPEQYF	TGTGCCAGCAGCGCGGGGTGGGGGCCCGAGCAGTACTTC
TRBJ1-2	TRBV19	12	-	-	CASRDGVFGYTF	TGTGCCAGCCGGGATGGGGTGTTTGGTTACACCTTC
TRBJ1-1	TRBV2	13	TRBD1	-	CASTVTGFTEAFF	TGTGCCAGCACCGTGACAGGGTTCACTGAAGCTTTCTTT
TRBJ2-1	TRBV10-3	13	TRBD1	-	CAIRDDRVNEQFF	TGTGCCATCAGAGATGACAGGGTCAATGAGCAGTTCTTC
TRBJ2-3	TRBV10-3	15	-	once	CAISEPRGRADTQYF	TGTGCCATCAGTGAACCGAGAGGTCGAGCAGATACGCAGTATTTT
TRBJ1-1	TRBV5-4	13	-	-	CASSLPLNTEAFF	TGTGCCAGCAGCTTGCCTTTAAACACTGAAGCTTTCTTT
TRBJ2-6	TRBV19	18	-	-	CASSIGYRHRSGANVLTF	TGTGCCAGTAGTATAGGATACAGACATCGTTCTGGGGCCAACGTCCTGACTTTC
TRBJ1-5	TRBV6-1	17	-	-	CASSEAGGAGGNQPQHF	TGTGCCAGCAGTGAAGCGGGAGGGGCAGGGGGCAATCAGCCCCAGCATTTT